These 14 T cell receptor beta chains were sequenced from one sample in a study of CD8 T cells in ankylosing spondylitis. TCRdb called the 5' RACE reads again in MiXCR, with one record for every CDR3 protein. This table holds approximately 140,000 distinct CDR3 sequences, 44% found once. The specimen sequenced was synovial fluid, either unsorted or a sorted T cell fraction (not recorded which). All receptors derive from a male donor with ankylosing spondylitis.

This clonotype has ten or more counts. This rearrangement joins TRBV7-2 to TRBJ2-1, with D possibly TRBD2 on 5 matching bases. Looked up from germline, CDR1 is SGHTA and CDR2 is FQGNSA. The V end was cut by 4 bases, the J end by 2 bases, with 15 bases between. The CDR3 is 16 amino acids. The CDR3 nucleotides read TGTGCCAGCAGCTACCTCGGAGGTATTACCTACAATGAGCAGTTCTTC. This encodes CASSYLGGITYNEQFF. The complete variable domain, with remaining parts taken from reference TRBV7-2 and TRBJ2-1, reads GAGVSQSPSNKVTEKGKDVELRCDPISGHTALYWYRQSLGQGLEFLIYFQGNSAPDKSGLPSDRFSAERTGGSVSTLTIQRTQQEDSAVYLCASSYLGGITYNEQFFGPGTRLTVL.

This clonotype was picked up one time. The chain combines TRBV7-6 with TRBJ2-3; D is perhaps TRBD2 (5 bases). V lost 3 bases and J 2 bases, leaving 15 bases between the germline ends. The CDR3 sequence is 16 residues long. CDR1 SGHVS and CDR2 FNYEAQ come from the germline V gene. CDR3 protein: CASSLGSRGSTDTQYF. The CDR3 nucleotides read TGTGCCAGCAGCTTGGGGAGCAGAGGGTCCACAGATACGCAGTATTTT.

The CDR3 is CASSLGWRTSYNEQFF. The CDR3 coding sequence is TGTGCCAGCAGCTTAGGGTGGAGAACCTCCTACAATGAGCAGTTCTTC. V gene TRBV7-9 combines with J gene TRBJ2-1; D ambiguous. Germline CDR1 and CDR2: SEHNR and FQNEAQ (reference sequence). The CDR3 sequence is 16 residues long. V was pared by 1 base and J by 0 bases, with 10 bases between.

This clonotype turned up a few times. The rearrangement joins TRBV4-2 to TRBJ2-7, with D unresolved. CDR1 and CDR2 (germline): LGHNA, YNFKEQ. The V and J ends lost 1 base and 6 bases respectively, with 10 bases between them. The CDR3 sequence is 13 residues long. CDR3: CASSQADLLEQYF. The CDR3 DNA follows: TGTGCCAGCAGCCAAGCGGATCTACTCGAGCAGTACTTC.

The rearrangement joins TRBV7-6 to TRBJ2-7, with 8 bases lining up with TRBD1. Unmatched junction bases numbered 6, after V lost 1 base and J lost 1 base. The CDR3 covers 16 residues. CDR1 is SGHVS, CDR2 FNYEAQ, per germline. The CDR3, as DNA: TGTGCCAGCAGCTTAGGTGAGGGGGACAGGTCCTACGAGCAGTACTTC. The encoded protein is CASSLGEGDRSYEQYF.

This clonotype occurred a few times. This chain connects TRBV10-3 to TRBJ2-7, with 7 bases aligning to TRBD1. This CDR3 comprises 15 residues. The J segment lost 3 bases and the V segment lost 4 bases, leaving 9 bases of the junction unmatched. Germline CDR1 reads ENHRY; CDR2 reads SYGVKD. CDR3 coding DNA: TGTGCCATCAGTGGCGAGACAGGGCGAATCTACGAGCAGTACTTC. Its protein is CAISGETGRIYEQYF.

This chain joins TRBV18 and TRBJ1-2; a weak D match, TRBD1 (5 bases). Germline CDR1 KGHSH, CDR2 LQKENI. The CDR3 runs 14 residues. Trimming took 3 bases from V and 1 from J, leaving 9 bases between them. The CDR3 nucleotides are TGTGCCAGCTCACCCACTGGGGGTAACTATGGCTACACCTTC. It is translated as CASSPTGGNYGYTF.

CDR3 in DNA: TGCAGCGTGGCCACCGGGGAGCTGTTTTTT. Amino acids: CSVATGELFF. The J gene is TRBJ2-2, the V gene TRBV29-1; the D is unclear. The germline V gene encodes CDR1 SQVTM and CDR2 ANQGSEA. The V and J ends lost 6 bases and 4 bases respectively, with 3 bases between them. CDR3 size: 10 residues.

This clonotype was detected a few times. The chain uses TRBV12-3 or TRBV12-4 and TRBJ2-3; the D is unclear. The CDR3 covers 17 residues. V dropped 5 bases and J dropped 3 bases, with 21 bases sitting between them. DNA of the CDR3: TGTGCCAGCAGTCTAATACAGATCCGTACGGGTACAGATACGCAGTATTTT. Translating it yields CASSLIQIRTGTDTQYF.

The chain is built from TRBV7-9 and TRBJ2-5; a weak D match, TRBD2 (6 bases). V was pared by 7 bases and J by 1 base, with 13 bases between. Germline V gene data show CDR1 as SEHNR and CDR2 as FQNEAQ (reference sequence). The CDR3 consists of 14 residues. CDR3 bases: TGTGCCAGCACTTCTGAGCGGGTCCAAGAGACCCAGTACTTC. This encodes CASTSERVQETQYF.

V gene TRBV7-3 combines with J gene TRBJ1-3, with 7 nucleotides matching TRBD1. In germline, CDR1 is SGHTA, CDR2 FQGTGA. V dropped 5 bases and J dropped 6; count of bases not matched to a gene: 7. The CDR3 has 14 amino acids. This CDR3 is CASSIRQGLNTIYF. The DNA of the CDR3 is TGTGCCAGCAGCATACGACAGGGTCTAAACACCATATATTTT.

CDR3 in amino acids: CASSFDGSNQPQHF. CDR3 DNA: TGTGCCAGCAGTTTTGACGGGTCAAATCAGCCCCAGCATTTT. The chain links TRBV27 to TRBJ1-5; no clear D. In germline, CDR1 is MNHEY, CDR2 SMNVEV (reference sequence). The CDR3 contains 14 residues. The V end was cut by 3 bases, the J end by 4 bases, with 10 bases between.

The J gene is TRBJ2-1, the V gene TRBV28, with 15 nucleotides matching TRBD2. The CDR3 has 17 residues. V was clipped by 5 bases and J by 10 bases; unmatched bases: 12. Germline CDR1 and CDR2: MDHEN and SYDVKM. The CDR3 nucleotides are TGTGCCAGCAGTCTCAACCTTGGACTAGCGGGAGGGCTGGAGCAGTTCTTC. It translates to CASSLNLGLAGGLEQFF.

This clonotype was seen repeatedly, ten times or more. This chain links TRBV3-1 with TRBJ2-5; no firm D call. The V end was cut by 7 bases, the J end by 5 bases, with 17 bases between. The germline gives CDR1 LGHDT, CDR2 YNNKEL (reference sequence). This CDR3 is 14 amino acids long. CDR3 DNA: TGTGCCAGCACCCCACGGCACCGGTGGGAGACCCAGTACTTC. This encodes CASTPRHRWETQYF.